This entry lists 5 T cell receptor beta chains sequenced from one sample in a study of cytotoxic CD8 clonotypes in ibrutinib-treated CLL. Sequenced by immunoSEQ multiplex PCR; TCRdb stores in-frame clones only, minus some. The sample lists 110,000 to 150,000 clones, 60% to 85% occurring once. This material consisted of PBMCs, taken after 24 months of ibrutinib treatment. These receptors all stem from a human donor with chronic lymphocytic leukemia.

This clone was seen more than once but under ten times. The chain employs TRBV18 and TRBJ1-1; TRBD1 is a possible D gene (5 bases). CDR1 is KGHSH and CDR2 is LQKENI in the germline V gene. Trimming took 6 bases from V and 0 from J, leaving 11 bases between them. CDR3 length: 14 amino acids. The CDR3 region has the DNA TGTGCCAGCTCGCCGACAGTCGTGAACACTGAAGCTTTCTTT. This sequence encodes CASSPTVVNTEAFF.

V and J are TRBV5-1 and TRBJ2-7; 7 bases are a match to TRBD2. Germline CDR1 and CDR2: SGHRS and YFSETQ. The CDR3 loop spans 14 amino acids. The V segment lost 9 bases and the J segment 0 bases; nucleotides outside the gene matches: 9. This CDR3 is CATSSGTNSYEQYF. The CDR3 DNA follows: TGCGCCACCTCGTCCGGGACTAACTCCTACGAGCAGTACTTC. The whole variable domain, filled in from reference TRBV5-1 and TRBJ2-7, reads KAGVTQTPRYLIKTRGQQVTLSCSPISGHRSVSWYQQTPGQGLQFLFEYFSETQRNKGNFPGRFSGRQFSNSRSEMNVSTLELGDSALYLCATSSGTNSYEQYFGPGTRLTVT.

The chain uses TRBV18 and TRBJ2-3, with 15 bases that match TRBD2. In germline, CDR1 is KGHSH, CDR2 LQKENI. The CDR3 totals 15 residues. J lost 5 bases, V lost 3 bases, and 0 bases had no gene match. CDR3 amino acids: CASSPGLAGGDTQYF. Here the CDR3 DNA reads TGTGCCAGCTCACCGGGACTAGCGGGGGGAGATACGCAGTATTTT.

The chain is built from TRBV7-9 and TRBJ1-5; D is uncertain. Germline CDR1 is SEHNR and CDR2 is FQNEAQ (reference sequence). The CDR3 is 14 residues long. V was pared by 1 base and J by 3 bases, with 7 bases between. The CDR3, as DNA: TGTGCCAGCAGCTTAGGGGCGGACAATCAGCCCCAGCATTTT. Translated, it gives CASSLGADNQPQHF.

The chain recombines TRBV7-2 with TRBJ1-2, with a possible D match to TRBD1 (6 bases). The germline V gene encodes CDR1 SGHTA and CDR2 FQGNSA. The ends were cut back, 4 bases at V and 8 bases at J, with 17 bases in the middle. The CDR3 consists of 14 residues. CDR3 sequence reads: CASSSPGGAGGYTF. CDR3 sequence (DNA): TGTGCCAGCAGCTCCCCCGGGGGGGCTGGAGGCTACACCTTC. The whole variable domain, remainder taken from reference TRBV7-2 and TRBJ1-2, is GAGVSQSPSNKVTEKGKDVELRCDPISGHTALYWYRQSLGQGLEFLIYFQGNSAPDKSGLPSDRFSAERTGGSVSTLTIQRTQQEDSAVYLCASSSPGGAGGYTFGSGTRLTVV.